The entry below gives a single T cell receptor beta chain sequence along with its context. These data are taken from a study of OX40 agonist ivuxolimab in advanced cancers. CDR3 length: 14 residues. V lost 4 bases and J 5 bases, leaving 9 bases between the germline ends. Germline-derived CDR1 and CDR2 are KGHSH and LQKENI. Profiled with immunoSEQ multiplex PCR; TCRdb holds only in-frame clones, not every one. The sample lists approximately 99,000 clones, about 91% seen once, with 0.5% to 0.8% in the top ten. Sequencing was performed on CD4+ or CD8+ T cells sorted from blood, taken in a trial of the OX40 agonist ivuxolimab. This TCR was recovered from an adult with an advanced solid tumor such as melanoma, head and neck, liver or kidney cancer. The rearrangement joins TRBV18 to TRBJ1-6; D is ambiguous. CDR3 coding DNA: TGTGCCAGCTCACTGCAACGAAATAATTCACCCCTCCACTTT. It specifies CASSLQRNNSPLHF.